Presented here are 6 T cell receptor beta chains from one specimen sequenced in a study of siplizumab effects on memory and regulatory T cells. The repertoire was sequenced with immunoSEQ multiplex PCR; TCRdb's copy has only in-frame clones and lacks some. The sample has roughly 110,000 clones, 93% seen once. Material for sequencing was non-Treg CD4+ T cells sorted from blood. These receptors were taken from a human donor in good health.

The rearrangement joins TRBV5-4 to TRBJ2-7; D perhaps matches TRBD1 (5 bases). CDR1 SGHNT and CDR2 YYREEE come from the germline V gene (reference sequence). The CDR3 runs to 12 residues. Between the trimmed V and J ends, which lost 0 bases and 4 bases, there was a span of 5 bases. The CDR3 reads CASSLGQYEQYF. Written as DNA, the CDR3 is TGTGCCAGCAGCTTGGGACAGTACGAGCAGTACTTC.

V is TRBV7-3 and J is TRBJ2-2; no reliable D call. The CDR3 consists of 16 residues. The germline V and J ends were trimmed by 5 bases and 0 bases, with 13 bases remaining between them. Looked up from germline, CDR1 is SGHTA and CDR2 is FQGTGA. CDR3 residues: CASSQRTGSNTGELFF. CDR3 in DNA: TGTGCCAGCAGCCAACGGACCGGATCGAACACCGGGGAGCTGTTTTTT.

The chain combines TRBV6-5 with TRBJ2-3; no clear D gene. The germline V and J ends were trimmed by 7 bases and 0 bases, with 14 bases remaining between them. Germline lookup yields CDR1 MNHEY and CDR2 SVGAGI. The CDR3 is 15 amino acids. DNA for the CDR3: TGTGCCAGCACTATTACATTTAGTAGCACAGATACGCAGTATTTT. It encodes CASTITFSSTDTQYF.

The rearrangement uses TRBV6-5 and TRBJ1-1; D is unclear. Germline lookup yields CDR1 MNHEY and CDR2 SVGAGI. There are 14 residues in the CDR3. V dropped 7 bases and J dropped 1 base, with 13 bases sitting between them. CDR3 in amino acids: CASTYQQRNTEAFF. CDR3 coding DNA: TGTGCCAGCACTTATCAACAGCGGAACACTGAAGCTTTCTTT.

The chain uses TRBV30 and TRBJ2-5; D may be TRBD1 or TRBD2 (5 bases each). Germline CDR1 is GTSNPN and CDR2 is SVGIG (reference sequence). The CDR3 consists of 11 residues. V was pared by 6 bases and J by 11 bases, with 16 bases between. CDR3 protein: CACGDGSEQYF. CDR3 coding DNA: TGTGCCTGTGGGGACGGTTCGGAGCAGTACTTC.

The chain joins TRBV28 to TRBJ1-6; maybe TRBD1 (6 bases). The CDR3 has 15 amino acids. Trimming took 9 bases from V and 9 from J, leaving 21 bases between them. The germline V gene encodes CDR1 MDHEN and CDR2 SYDVKM. This chain's CDR3 is CASRPLGGQGSPLHF. The CDR3 DNA follows: TGTGCCAGTCGACCCCTGGGGGGGCAAGGTTCACCCCTCCACTTT.